The rows below give T cell receptor beta chains drawn from one sample of a study of shared clonotypes between healthy human individuals. The protocol was immunoSEQ multiplex PCR, while the TCRdb copy is restricted to in-frame clones and leaves out a portion. The data show roughly 500,000 clones, approximately 95% seen once. Sequencing was done on a sample of naive CD4+ T cells sorted from blood. These receptors were obtained from a woman in her thirties in good health. Each CDR3 is given with its conserved first and last residue. D genes are given only for firm matches. Not every row has a clone size; where given, it reads once, few, many or a size class.

16,-,TRBJ1-3,TRBV19,-,TGTGCCAGTAGTCGCGTCGGCAGGGACTCTGGAAACACCATATATTTT,CASSRVGRDSGNTIYF
15,TRBD1,TRBJ1-4,TRBV30,-,TGTGCCTGGAGTGGCCTAGGGGGCCGAACTAGGAAACTGTTTTTT,CAWSGLGGRTRKLFF
15,-,TRBJ2-1,TRBV18,-,TGTGCCAGCTCCCCCGATGGAGGGCGAAACAATGAGCAGTTCTTC,CASSPDGGRNNEQFF
18,TRBD2,TRBJ2-2,TRBV27,-,TGTGCCAGCAGTTTATACCCTCCTTCGGGAGGAGTTACCGGGGAGCTGTTTTTT,CASSLYPPSGGVTGELFF
16,-,TRBJ2-3,TRBV19,-,TGTGCCAGTAGTATAGACTTAGCCCTCAGCACAGATACGCAGTATTTT,CASSIDLALSTDTQYF
14,-,TRBJ2-6,TRBV27,-,TGTGCCAGCAGCAGGAGCTCTGGGGCCAACGTCCTGACTTTC,CASSRSSGANVLTF
19,-,TRBJ1-6,TRBV28,once,TGTGCCAGCAGTTTAAAGGGGAAGGGATCCCACTCCTATAATTCACCCCTCCACTTT,CASSLKGKGSHSYNSPLHF
16,TRBD2,TRBJ2-1,TRBV5-1,once,TGCGCCAGCAGCTTGGCCGGGACTAGCGTATACAATGAGCAGTTCTTC,CASSLAGTSVYNEQFF
15,-,TRBJ2-7,TRBV28,once,TGTGCCAGCAGTTTATTGCTAGGGATCTCCTACGAGCAGTACTTC,CASSLLLGISYEQYF
17,TRBD1,TRBJ1-1,TRBV6-1,-,TGTGCCAGCAGTGCACTCAGGACAGGGGTTTTAAGCACTGAAGCTTTCTTT,CASSALRTGVLSTEAFF
15,TRBD2,TRBJ2-7,TRBV18,-,TGTGCCAGCTCACCAACCGGGACTAGCGGATACGAGCAGTACTTC,CASSPTGTSGYEQYF
15,-,TRBJ2-6,TRBV28,-,TGTGCCAGCAGTTCCCCGAGCTCTGGGGCCAACGTCCTGACTTTC,CASSSPSSGANVLTF
13,-,TRBJ1-2,TRBV2,-,TGTGCCAGCAGTGGCTCAGGCATCTATGGCTACACCTTC,CASSGSGIYGYTF
14,-,TRBJ2-1,TRBV9,-,TGTGCCAGCAGCGTAGAAGACTATAACAATGAGCAGTTCTTC,CASSVEDYNNEQFF
17,TRBD2,TRBJ2-1,TRBV5-5,-,TGTGCCAGCAGCTTTAGACTAGCGGGAGGGCCGAGGAATGAGCAGTTCTTC,CASSFRLAGGPRNEQFF
13,-,TRBJ2-2,TRBV10-1,-,TGCGCCAGCAGTGAGAGGGGCACCGGGGAGCTGTTTTTT,CASSERGTGELFF
12,-,TRBJ1-1,TRBV30,once,TGTGCCTGGGTCGGACAGCACACTGAAGCTTTCTTT,CAWVGQHTEAFF
15,-,TRBJ2-1,TRBV10-3,-,TGTGCCATCAGTGAGACGGCCACCTTAGCCTTTGAGCAGTTCTTC,CAISETATLAFEQFF
15,TRBD1,TRBJ2-1,TRBV6-5,-,TGTGCCAGCAGACCTACCGGGACAGGGAACAATGAGCAGTTCTTC,CASRPTGTGNNEQFF
16,TRBD1,TRBJ1-5,TRBV4-1,-,TGCGCCAGCAGCCCAAGACAGGGACCGAGCAATCAGCCCCAGCATTTT,CASSPRQGPSNQPQHF
13,-,TRBJ1-6,TRBV11-2,-,TGTGCCAGCAGCTTAGAGGGGTCTTCACCCCTCCACTTT,CASSLEGSSPLHF
13,-,TRBJ1-5,TRBV10-3,-,TGTGCCATCAGTAGGGCCGAACATCAGCCCCAGCATTTT,CAISRAEHQPQHF
16,TRBD1,TRBJ2-3,TRBV6-1,-,TGTGCCAGCAGTGTGGGGGCACAGGGGATCCAAGATACGCAGTATTTT,CASSVGAQGIQDTQYF
14,-,TRBJ2-1,TRBV27,-,TGTGCCACCGGAAGGGTTAGCTCCTACAATGAGCAGTTCTTC,CATGRVSSYNEQFF
15,-,TRBJ1-1,TRBV5-1,-,TGCGCCAGCAGCTTGAGTCCAGGCCTGAACACTGAAGCTTTCTTT,CASSLSPGLNTEAFF
14,-,TRBJ2-1,TRBV2,-,TGTGCCAGCGGTGGACAAATCTCCTACAATGAGCAGTTCTTC,CASGGQISYNEQFF
14,-,TRBJ2-7,TRBV27,once,TGTGCCAGCCAACAACGGGTTGACTCCTACGAGCAGTACTTC,CASQQRVDSYEQYF
14,TRBD1,TRBJ2-3,TRBV6-4,-,TGTGCCAGCAGTGAAAGGGGGCTGCCAGATACGCAGTATTTT,CASSERGLPDTQYF
15,TRBD1,TRBJ2-7,TRBV10-1,-,TGCGCCAGCAGCCCTTTAGGACAGGGGACGTGGGAGCAGTACTTC,CASSPLGQGTWEQYF
15,TRBD1,TRBJ2-7,TRBV5-1,-,TGCGCCAGCAGCCCGCCGGACAGGTTTGCCTACGAGCAGTACTTC,CASSPPDRFAYEQYF
13,-,TRBJ1-1,TRBV7-8,-,TGTGCCAGCAGCCGCGGATCTAACACTGAAGCTTTCTTT,CASSRGSNTEAFF
14,-,TRBJ2-5,TRBV11-2,-,TGTGCCAGCAGATCTCCCAGGGGTCCGGAGACCCAGTACTTC,CASRSPRGPETQYF
14,-,TRBJ2-2,TRBV6-5,-,TGTGCCAGCAGTTCCCCAGGCAACACCGGGGAGCTGTTTTTT,CASSSPGNTGELFF
16,-,TRBJ1-2,TRBV19,-,TGTGCCAGTAAAGAGGAAGGTTATGGACACGGTGAAAGCTACACCTTC,CASKEEGYGHGESYTF
15,-,TRBJ1-1,TRBV7-2,-,TGTGCCAGCAGCTTTTACACAGGGCAAGGCACTGAAGCTTTCTTT,CASSFYTGQGTEAFF
14,-,TRBJ1-2,TRBV19,once,TGTGCCAGTATTTCCCTTTCGGATTATGGCGCCTACACCTTC,CASISLSDYGAYTF
15,-,TRBJ2-7,TRBV5-5,-,TGTGCCAGCAGCTTGGAGGGTCCGATCATCTACGAGCAGTACTTC,CASSLEGPIIYEQYF
13,-,TRBJ1-5,TRBV5-4,-,TGTGCCAGCAGCCAGGGGTCGAATCAGCCCCAGCATTTT,CASSQGSNQPQHF
16,-,TRBJ2-6,TRBV7-3,-,TGTGCCAGCGGTCCGGGACACAGGTCTGGGGCCAACGTCCTGACTTTC,CASGPGHRSGANVLTF
14,-,TRBJ1-1,TRBV27,-,TGTGCCAGCGGGTCGCTGGGTTTGAACACTGAAGCTTTCTTT,CASGSLGLNTEAFF
15,TRBD2,TRBJ2-5,TRBV30,-,TGTGCCTGGAGTGCTCCACAGCTAGCGGGAGGCCCTCAGTACTTC,CAWSAPQLAGGPQYF
17,-,TRBJ2-1,TRBV18,-,TGTGCCAGCTCACCATGGGCAGCGCTTAGCTCCTACAATGAGCAGTTCTTC,CASSPWAALSSYNEQFF
12,-,TRBJ2-7,TRBV30,-,TGTGCCTGGAGTCAGACTGGCTACGAGCAGTACTTC,CAWSQTGYEQYF
12,-,TRBJ2-1,TRBV28,-,TGTGCCAGCAAGCAGTCAAACAATGAGCAGTTCTTC,CASKQSNNEQFF
14,TRBD1,TRBJ2-7,TRBV5-6,-,TGTGCCAGCAGCGACGGGACAGTGGGCGACGAGCAGTACTTC,CASSDGTVGDEQYF
15,TRBD1,TRBJ1-4,TRBV28,-,TGTGCCAGCAGTTCCCCCGGGACAGGCACTGAAAAACTGTTTTTT,CASSSPGTGTEKLFF
14,-,TRBJ1-1,TRBV6-5,-,TGTGCCAGCAGTCCTCAAGGAGGGCGGGCGGAAGCTTTCTTT,CASSPQGGRAEAFF
15,TRBD2,TRBJ2-3,TRBV5-1,-,TGCGCCAGCAGCTCGACTAGCGGGAGACGAGGTACGCAGTATTTT,CASSSTSGRRGTQYF
16,-,TRBJ2-5,TRBV5-3,-,TGTGCCAGAAGCTTGGCCCCGAAGCGGAGTCAAGAGACCCAGTACTTC,CARSLAPKRSQETQYF
11,-,TRBJ1-1,TRBV20-1,-,TGCAGAGGCAGTTTGGGCACTGAAGCTTTCTTT,CRGSLGTEAFF